Below, 17 T cell receptor beta chains from the same sample are listed, as sequenced in a study of early T cells in non-severe SARS-CoV-2 infection. TCRdb re-called the 5' RACE reads through MiXCR, storing one row per CDR3 protein. The sample records tens of thousands of distinct CDR3 sequences, 9.3% being singletons. The source material was whole blood. Every receptor here comes from an adult who was a healthcare worker with PCR-confirmed SARS-CoV-2 infection or an uninfected control (not recorded which).

In this sample, this clonotype turned up a few times. The chain combines TRBV20-1 with TRBJ2-3, with TRBD2 matching over 8 bases. The CDR3 loop spans 14 amino acids. CDR1 is DFQATT, CDR2 SNEGSKA, per germline (reference sequence). The CDR3 bases are TGCAGCCCCCGCAGCGGGGGAAACACAGATACGCAGTATTTT. It yields the protein CSPRSGGNTDTQYF.

This clonotype was counted many times. This chain uses TRBV7-6 with TRBJ2-1; a weak D match, TRBD2 (5 bases). The germline V and J ends were trimmed by 5 bases and 12 bases, with 17 bases remaining between them. The length of the CDR3 is 13 residues. Germline V gene data show CDR1 as SGHVS and CDR2 as FNYEAQ. The CDR3 spells CASSPDASRGQFF. CDR3 bases: TGTGCCAGCAGCCCGGACGCTAGCCGTGGGCAGTTCTTC.

In its sample, this clonotype was seen a few times. The gene calls are TRBV6-6 and TRBJ2-1; D call uncertain. The germline V gene encodes CDR1 MNHNY and CDR2 SVGAGI (reference sequence). The CDR3 spans 17 residues. V shed 8 bases and J shed 0 bases, with 20 bases lying between them. Here the CDR3 reads CASLKSSALNSYNEQFF. The DNA for the CDR3 is TGTGCCAGCCTCAAGTCATCGGCATTAAACTCCTACAATGAGCAGTTCTTC.

This clonotype was seen only a few times. The J gene is TRBJ1-1, the V gene TRBV12-5; tentative D call: TRBD1 (5 bases). Germline V CDR1 and CDR2: LGHNT, FRNRAP. Trimming removed 5 bases at V and 4 bases at J, with 8 bases between. The CDR3 sequence is 12 residues long. CDR3 coding DNA: TGTGCTAGTGGTCAGGGCGGCACTGAAGCTTTCTTT. It specifies CASGQGGTEAFF.

The chain joins TRBV18 to TRBJ2-7; 10 bases align to TRBD2. Germline V gives CDR1 KGHSH, CDR2 LQKENI. Unmatched junction bases numbered 10, after V lost 6 bases and J lost 2 bases. CDR3 size: 16 residues. The chain's CDR3 is CASSRNSGGRTYEQYF. DNA of the CDR3: TGTGCCAGCTCCCGAAATAGCGGGGGGCGAACCTACGAGCAGTACTTC.

This chain joins TRBV7-6 and TRBJ2-2, with no clear D. Germline lookup yields CDR1 SGHVS and CDR2 FNYEAQ. The CDR3 extends over 12 amino acids. Trimming took off 6 bases at V and 3 bases at J, with 5 bases between the two ends. CDR3 nucleotide sequence: TGTGCCAGCAGGGGGTACACCGGGGAGCTGTTTTTT. Translated: CASRGYTGELFF.

The rearrangement joins TRBV6-1 to TRBJ2-7, with D hard to call. In germline, CDR1 is MNHNS, CDR2 SASEGT. CDR3 size: 12 residues. The V end lost 1 base, the J end lost 4 bases, and 5 bases lay between the germline ends. The CDR3 nucleotides are TGTGCCAGCAGTGAAGTGTCTTACGAGCAGTACTTC. It specifies CASSEVSYEQYF.

In its sample, this clonotype was seen many times. The rearrangement links TRBV20-1 to TRBJ2-5, with 11 bases matching TRBD2. This CDR3 comprises 15 residues. Germline-derived CDR1 and CDR2 are DFQATT and SNEGSKA (reference sequence). J was trimmed by 2 bases and V by 5 bases; bases with no gene match: 7. The CDR3 nucleotides are TGCAGTGCTGCGACGGCTAGCGGGGGGCAAGAGACCCAGTACTTC. Translated: CSAATASGGQETQYF.

V gene TRBV7-9 combines with J gene TRBJ1-2; no clear D gene. Germline V gives CDR1 SEHNR, CDR2 FQNEAQ (reference sequence). The ends were cut back, 5 bases at V and 5 bases at J, with 18 bases in the middle. The CDR3 is 15 amino acids. The CDR3 protein is CASSLVAEQRYGYTF. CDR3 coding DNA: TGTGCCAGCAGCCTTGTCGCCGAACAGCGTTATGGCTACACCTTC.

This clonotype has just a few counts. DNA for the CDR3: TGTGCCAGCAGTGCGGCCAGGGTTACAGATACGCAGTATTTT. Protein: CASSAARVTDTQYF. The chain combines TRBV2 with TRBJ2-3; D is perhaps TRBD1 (5 bases). V lost 4 bases to trimming and J lost 3 bases, with 11 bases between them. The germline V gene has CDR1 SNHLY and CDR2 FYNNEI. The CDR3 loop spans 14 amino acids.

There are many counts of this clonotype. The genes are TRBV12-2 and TRBJ1-3. TRBV12-2 is tagged as a pseudogene. This CDR3 has 12 amino acids. The CDR3 DNA reads TGTGCAAGTCGCTCCTCAGGAAACACCATATATTTT. It specifies CASRSSGNTIYF.

This clonotype has just a few counts. The chain uses TRBV7-2 and TRBJ1-2; TRBD1 might be the D (6 bases). The CDR3 extends over 12 amino acids. Germline V CDR1 and CDR2: SGHTA, FQGNSA. V lost 10 bases, J lost 4 bases, and 13 bases lay in between. The CDR3 DNA is TGTGCCAACCCTTCGGACAGCTATGGCTACACCTTC. Protein: CANPSDSYGYTF.

This clonotype was detected ten times or more. The V call is TRBV6-5, the J call TRBJ2-3; D tentatively reads TRBD1 or TRBD2 (6 bases each). The CDR3 spans 15 residues. V was trimmed by 4 bases and J by 2 bases, leaving 13 bases between them. Germline loops: CDR1 MNHEY, CDR2 SVGAGI. CDR3 DNA sequence: TGTGCCAGCAGTTTCGTGTCGGGGGCCACAGATACGCAGTATTTT. Its protein is CASSFVSGATDTQYF.

This clonotype was picked up many times. This rearrangement joins TRBV30 to TRBJ1-1, with a weak D call TRBD1 (6 bases). Germline CDR1 GTSNPN, CDR2 SVGIG (reference sequence). The CDR3 extends over 14 amino acids. V gave up 4 bases and J gave up 1 base, with 13 bases separating them. The CDR3 reads CAWKHYRENTEAFF. For the CDR3, the DNA is TGTGCCTGGAAGCACTACAGGGAGAACACTGAAGCTTTCTTT.

The chain combines TRBV20-1 with TRBJ2-1, with 8 bases identical to TRBD1. The CDR3 spans 14 residues. The germline V gene encodes CDR1 DFQATT and CDR2 SNEGSKA (reference sequence). V dropped 5 bases and J dropped 3; count of bases not matched to a gene: 6. CDR3 coding DNA: TGCAGTGCTCGGGGACAGGCCATCTACAATGAGCAGTTCTTC. Its translation is CSARGQAIYNEQFF.

This clonotype was observed at least ten times. The rearrangement links TRBV5-4 to TRBJ2-1; a weak D match, TRBD2 (7 bases). Germline CDR1 and CDR2: SGHNT and YYREEE (reference sequence). The CDR3 covers 15 residues. Trimming removed 4 bases from V and 1 base from J, with 12 bases in between. CDR3 sequence (DNA): TGTGCCAGCAGCCCCGAGGGGGGGTCCTACAATGAGCAGTTCTTC. Translated: CASSPEGGSYNEQFF.

This clonotype was seen at least ten times. The chain employs TRBV28 and TRBJ1-5; D not certain. Germline V gene sequence: CDR1 MDHEN, CDR2 SYDVKM. The CDR3 covers 13 residues. V lost 4 bases and J lost 4, with 8 bases in between. CDR3 protein: CASSSASNQPQHF. CDR3 nucleotides: TGTGCCAGCAGTTCAGCGTCTAATCAGCCCCAGCATTTT.